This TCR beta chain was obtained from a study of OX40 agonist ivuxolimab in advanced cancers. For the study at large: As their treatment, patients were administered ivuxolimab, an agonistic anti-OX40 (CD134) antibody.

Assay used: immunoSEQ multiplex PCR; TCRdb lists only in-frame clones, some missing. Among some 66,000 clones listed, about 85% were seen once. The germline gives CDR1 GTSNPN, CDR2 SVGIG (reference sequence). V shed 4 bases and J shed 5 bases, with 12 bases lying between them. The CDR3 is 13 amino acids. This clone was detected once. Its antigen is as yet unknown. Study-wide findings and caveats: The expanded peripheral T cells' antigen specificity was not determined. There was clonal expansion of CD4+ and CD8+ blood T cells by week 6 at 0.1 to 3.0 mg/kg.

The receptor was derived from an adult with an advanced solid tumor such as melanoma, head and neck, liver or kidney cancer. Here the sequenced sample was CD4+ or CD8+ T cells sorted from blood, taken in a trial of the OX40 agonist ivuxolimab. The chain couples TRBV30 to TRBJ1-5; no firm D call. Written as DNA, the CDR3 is TGTGCCTGGACTTCTTCCGGGGATCAGCCCCAGCATTTT. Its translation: CAWTSSGDQPQHF. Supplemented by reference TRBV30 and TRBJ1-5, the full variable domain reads SQTIHQWPATLVQPVGSPLSLECTVEGTSNPNLYWYRQAAGRGLQLLFYSVGIGQISSEVPQNLSASRPQDRQFILSSKKLLLSDSGFYLCAWTSSGDQPQHFGDGTRLSIL.